This TCR beta chain is drawn from a study of sequential checkpoint blockade in melanoma (dated by TCRdb to the late 2010s). General notes on the study: Patients were assigned by 1:1 randomization to either first-line nivolumab followed by ipilimumab (arm A) or ipilimumab followed by nivolumab (arm B). Both trial sequences were followed by maintenance nivolumab.

The full study reports these points: The model for predicting response that combines TCR metrics with mutation burden needs to be validated in larger, independent patient cohorts.

TCRbeta CDR3 regions were immunosequenced from genomic DNA with the immunoSEQ Assay. Before high-throughput sequencing, the genomic DNA was amplified using bias-controlled multiplex PCR. The authors' pipeline ran thus. To quantify the absolute abundance of each unique TCRbeta CDR3 region, the sequences were collapsed and filtered. Clonality, defined as 1 minus Pielou's evenness, was calculated using only productive rearrangements. Clones with significantly greater frequencies in on-treatment versus baseline samples were identified using a previously published method. The table was pulled from immuneACCESS by TCRdb, which kept in-frame rearrangements only. Such tables lose some clones; where checked, under half of the loss comes from unresolved V genes, and the rest has no known cause. V and J calls and clone size are those listed in that table; D and trimming were worked out from the DNA. Recorded for this sample are some 40,000 clones; 84% of them occurred a single time. The ten largest account for 4.5% to 7% of the sample.

Deletion took 2 bases off V and 0 bases off J, with a span of 7 bases between the germline ends. Counted from cysteine to phenylalanine, this CDR3 has 14 amino acids. Only the CDR3 DNA is retained, 42 bases long and in frame from the first base. Based on the germline V gene, the CDR1 and CDR2 sequences are SGHVS and FNYEAQ. The treatment or condition label for this specimen denotes: randomized to nivolumab then ipilimumab (arm A) or the reverse (arm B). No trial patient had received prior DNA-damaging chemotherapy. Live CD3+CD8+ cells negative for CD19 and CD56 were sorted from thawed PBMCs on a FACS Aria II flow cytometer. Samples came from patients with melanoma in CheckMate 064, a randomized, open-label phase II trial of sequential checkpoint blockade. Peripheral blood mononuclear cells were collected by leukapheresis, purified using Ficoll-Paque, and frozen in human serum containing roughly 9.4% DMSO. Immediately after sorting, the purity of sorted blood CD3+CD8+ cells was verified to be >95%, after which DNA was extracted.

Worth noting for this clone: Its antigen is still unknown. Base-call qualities are not available, and no considerably larger clone is one nucleotide away.

This TCR came from a human donor with melanoma. The rearranged chain carries TRBV7-6 and TRBJ1-2; the D gene identity is not certain. The sample was CD8+ T cells sorted from blood (inferred from file names), taken from a patient given nivolumab and ipilimumab in sequence. The CDR3 reads as follows: CASSLFSSNYGYTF. The DNA sequence reads TGTGCCAGCAGCTTATTTTCCTCTAACTATGGCTACACCTTC.